What follows is one T cell receptor beta chain and its context. Trimming cost V 6 bases and J 2 bases, with 17 bases left between them. The CDR3 runs 14 residues. Looked up from germline, CDR1 is SQVTM and CDR2 is ANQGSEA. Data came from immunoSEQ multiplex PCR; TCRdb stores just in-frame clones and leaves some out. The profile covers fewer than 250,000 clones, with around four fifths appearing a single time and 2% to 3% taken by the ten largest. This sample was taken from a study of blood T cell repertoires in COVID-19. Study-wide context: The United States, Italy and Spain supplied acute and convalescent COVID-19 samples. Sample material is recorded as cDNA or gDNA derived from T cells, B-cell-depleted T cells, or PBMCs.

Sequencing input: peripheral blood. The chain links TRBV29-1 to TRBJ2-7; a weak D match, TRBD1 (6 bases). The sequence came from a woman between 40 and 50 years old with active or convalescent COVID-19. The CDR3 here is CSVTAGTNTYEQYF. CDR3 coding DNA: TGCAGCGTCACTGCCGGGACAAATACCTACGAGCAGTACTTC.